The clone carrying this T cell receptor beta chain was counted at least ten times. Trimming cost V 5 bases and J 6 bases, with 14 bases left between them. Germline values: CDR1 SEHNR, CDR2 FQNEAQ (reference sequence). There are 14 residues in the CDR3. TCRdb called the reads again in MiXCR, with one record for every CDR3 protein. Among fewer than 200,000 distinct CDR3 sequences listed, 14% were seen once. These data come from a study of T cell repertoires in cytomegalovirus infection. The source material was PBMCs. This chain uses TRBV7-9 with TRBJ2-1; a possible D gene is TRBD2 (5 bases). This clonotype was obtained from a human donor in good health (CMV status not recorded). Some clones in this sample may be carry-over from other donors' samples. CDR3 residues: CASSPPDWLNEQFF. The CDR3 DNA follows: TGTGCCAGCAGCCCCCCGGACTGGCTCAATGAGCAGTTCTTC.